Listed below are T cell receptor beta chains from one sample, sequenced in a study of spatial heterogeneity in lung cancer. TCRdb itself ran the 5' RACE reads through MiXCR, one entry per CDR3 protein. The sample has under 7,500 distinct CDR3 sequences, 6% to 7% seen once. The material sequenced was PBMCs, taken at surgery. These TCRs come from a male donor with early-stage non-small cell lung cancer. CDR3s include the opening cysteine and the closing phenylalanine or tryptophan. Each record gives: J gene, clone size, D gene, V gene, CDR3 DNA, CDR3 protein. D genes are given only for firm matches. Expanded clones get a size class; other rows say once, few or many, or leave the size out.

J gene: TRBJ2-1; clone size: many; D gene: TRBD1; V gene: TRBV7-6; CDR3 DNA: TGTGCCAGCAGCCAAGACAGGGAATCGGGCTCCTACAATGAGCAGTTCTTC; CDR3 protein: CASSQDRESGSYNEQFF
J gene: TRBJ1-1; clone size: many; D gene: .; V gene: TRBV12-3/TRBV12-4; CDR3 DNA: TGTGCCAGCAGATTGGGGCAGAACACTGAAGCTTTCTTT; CDR3 protein: CASRLGQNTEAFF
J gene: TRBJ1-5; clone size: few; D gene: .; V gene: TRBV6-1; CDR3 DNA: TGTGCCAGCAGTGCGGGGGGGGATCAGCCCCAGCATTTT; CDR3 protein: CASSAGGDQPQHF
J gene: TRBJ1-2; clone size: many; D gene: TRBD1; V gene: TRBV12-3/TRBV12-4; CDR3 DNA: TGTGCCAGCAGTTTGGGACAGGGTAACGGCTACACCTTC; CDR3 protein: CASSLGQGNGYTF
J gene: TRBJ2-2; clone size: few; D gene: .; V gene: TRBV11-2; CDR3 DNA: TGTGCCAGCAGCTTAGATAGCGGCCCGTCTGGGGAGCTGTTTTTT; CDR3 protein: CASSLDSGPSGELFF
J gene: TRBJ2-1; clone size: many; D gene: .; V gene: TRBV9; CDR3 DNA: TGTGCCAGCAGCGTAGCCGATTACTCCTACAATGAGCAGTTCTTC; CDR3 protein: CASSVADYSYNEQFF
J gene: TRBJ2-2; clone size: many; D gene: TRBD2; V gene: TRBV7-2; CDR3 DNA: TGTGCCAGCTCGACGGGGGGAAACACCGGGGAGCTGTTTTTT; CDR3 protein: CASSTGGNTGELFF
J gene: TRBJ1-1; clone size: many; D gene: TRBD1; V gene: TRBV29-1; CDR3 DNA: TGCAGCGTTTCGGACAGGGGAGGCACTGAAGCTTTCTTT; CDR3 protein: CSVSDRGGTEAFF
J gene: TRBJ1-2; clone size: many; D gene: .; V gene: TRBV5-1; CDR3 DNA: TGCGCCAGCAGCTTGGGGACAGATAATGGCTACACCTTC; CDR3 protein: CASSLGTDNGYTF
J gene: TRBJ1-6; clone size: many; D gene: .; V gene: TRBV19; CDR3 DNA: TGTGCCAGTAGTATGGGTGGGACCGATTCACCCCTCCACTTT; CDR3 protein: CASSMGGTDSPLHF
J gene: TRBJ2-3; clone size: .; D gene: TRBD2; V gene: TRBV7-2; CDR3 DNA: TGTGCCAGCAGATACTCGCGGGGGGCAGATACGCAGTATTTT; CDR3 protein: CASRYSRGADTQYF
J gene: TRBJ1-4; clone size: many; D gene: .; V gene: TRBV24-1; CDR3 DNA: TGTGCCACCAGTGAAAACGGACGAGGGGAAAAACTGTTTTTT; CDR3 protein: CATSENGRGEKLFF
J gene: TRBJ2-6; clone size: many; D gene: TRBD1; V gene: TRBV20-1; CDR3 DNA: TGCAGTGCTAGAGATCCCGACAGGGGGCAAGGGGCCAACGTCCTGACTTTC; CDR3 protein: CSARDPDRGQGANVLTF
J gene: TRBJ1-1; clone size: many; D gene: .; V gene: TRBV5-1; CDR3 DNA: TGCGCCAGCAGCTCCTACGAACTGAACACTGAAGCTTTCTTT; CDR3 protein: CASSSYELNTEAFF
J gene: TRBJ1-1; clone size: many; D gene: .; V gene: TRBV12-3/TRBV12-4; CDR3 DNA: TGTGCCAGCAGATCAACAGGGTCACGGGCTGAAGCTTTCTTT; CDR3 protein: CASRSTGSRAEAFF
J gene: TRBJ2-4; clone size: many; D gene: TRBD1; V gene: TRBV6-6; CDR3 DNA: TGTGCCAGCAAAGACAGGGGACACCTAGCCAAAAACATTCAGTACTTC; CDR3 protein: CASKDRGHLAKNIQYF
J gene: TRBJ2-3; clone size: many; D gene: TRBD1; V gene: TRBV6-4; CDR3 DNA: TGTGCCAGCAGTGCTTCCGGGACAGGGAAAGATACGCAGTATTTT; CDR3 protein: CASSASGTGKDTQYF
J gene: TRBJ2-2; clone size: many; D gene: .; V gene: TRBV7-2; CDR3 DNA: TGTGCCACCAGGCGGGCGAACACCGGGGAGCTGTTTTTT; CDR3 protein: CATRRANTGELFF
J gene: TRBJ2-3; clone size: many; D gene: TRBD2; V gene: TRBV7-6; CDR3 DNA: TGTGCCAGCAGCTTAGCACCTACTAAGCGGGGGGGGACATCCACAGATACGCAGTATTTT; CDR3 protein: CASSLAPTKRGGTSTDTQYF
J gene: TRBJ2-7; clone size: many; D gene: .; V gene: TRBV20-1; CDR3 DNA: TGCAGTGCTAGAGACGCGGGGACAGAGGCCTGGGAGCAGTACTTC; CDR3 protein: CSARDAGTEAWEQYF
J gene: TRBJ2-5; clone size: .; D gene: .; V gene: TRBV7-9; CDR3 DNA: TGTGCCAGCAGCCTGGGAACAGGTCTAGAGACCCAGTACTTC; CDR3 protein: CASSLGTGLETQYF
J gene: TRBJ1-1; clone size: many; D gene: TRBD1; V gene: TRBV11-2; CDR3 DNA: TGTGCCAGCAGAGCAGGCAGGGGGCGTGGGGAGAACACTGAAGCTTTCTTT; CDR3 protein: CASRAGRGRGENTEAFF
J gene: TRBJ2-3; clone size: many; D gene: .; V gene: TRBV2; CDR3 DNA: TGTGCCAGCCGGGGGTTTGGTAGCACAGATACGCAGTATTTT; CDR3 protein: CASRGFGSTDTQYF
J gene: TRBJ2-1; clone size: many; D gene: TRBD2; V gene: TRBV3-1; CDR3 DNA: TGTGCCAGCAGCCAAGGCGGACGGGAGGCGAGCAATGAGCAGTTCTTC; CDR3 protein: CASSQGGREASNEQFF
J gene: TRBJ1-5; clone size: many; D gene: TRBD1; V gene: TRBV28; CDR3 DNA: TGTGCCAGCAGATGGGACAGGCTGAGCAATCAGCCCCAGCATTTT; CDR3 protein: CASRWDRLSNQPQHF
J gene: TRBJ1-1; clone size: many; D gene: .; V gene: TRBV29-1; CDR3 DNA: TGCAGCGTTGAGCCAGGGGAAGCTTTCTTT; CDR3 protein: CSVEPGEAFF
J gene: TRBJ2-2; clone size: many; D gene: .; V gene: TRBV30; CDR3 DNA: TGTGCCTGGAGTGTAAACAGCGCGAACACCGGGGAGCTGTTTTTT; CDR3 protein: CAWSVNSANTGELFF
J gene: TRBJ2-7; clone size: many; D gene: .; V gene: TRBV3-1; CDR3 DNA: TGTGCCAGCAGCGAACTGGATTGGTCCGTGAGTTACGAGCAGTACTTC; CDR3 protein: CASSELDWSVSYEQYF
J gene: TRBJ2-3; clone size: many; D gene: .; V gene: TRBV29-1; CDR3 DNA: TGCAGCGTCCATCGACAGGCTAGCACAGATACGCAGTATTTT; CDR3 protein: CSVHRQASTDTQYF
J gene: TRBJ2-7; clone size: many; D gene: TRBD1; V gene: TRBV5-1; CDR3 DNA: TGCGCCAGCAGCTTGGCGCGGACAGGGTTCAACAACGAGCAGTACTTC; CDR3 protein: CASSLARTGFNNEQYF
J gene: TRBJ1-1; clone size: .; D gene: .; V gene: TRBV7-9; CDR3 DNA: TGTGCCAGCAGCAACAAACCGAACACTGAAGCTTTCTTT; CDR3 protein: CASSNKPNTEAFF
J gene: TRBJ2-5; clone size: many; D gene: TRBD2; V gene: TRBV9; CDR3 DNA: TGTGCCAGCAGCCCCGGCGGAGCGGGGGGTCGGGAGACCCAGTACTTC; CDR3 protein: CASSPGGAGGRETQYF
J gene: TRBJ2-5; clone size: .; D gene: .; V gene: TRBV15; CDR3 DNA: TGTGCCACCAGCAGAGACGCGGCAGAGACCCAGTACTTC; CDR3 protein: CATSRDAAETQYF
J gene: TRBJ1-1; clone size: many; D gene: TRBD1; V gene: TRBV6-5; CDR3 DNA: TGTGCCAGCAGAATCACCGGGACAGGGGAGAGGATGGACACTGAAGCTTTCTTT; CDR3 protein: CASRITGTGERMDTEAFF
J gene: TRBJ2-3; clone size: .; D gene: TRBD2; V gene: TRBV12-3/TRBV12-4; CDR3 DNA: TGTGCCAGCACCGCCCTCGGAGCGGGGGGATACGATACGCAGTATTTT; CDR3 protein: CASTALGAGGYDTQYF
J gene: TRBJ1-1; clone size: many; D gene: .; V gene: TRBV20-1; CDR3 DNA: TGCAGTGCTAGTTGGACACAGAACACTGAAGCTTTCTTT; CDR3 protein: CSASWTQNTEAFF
J gene: TRBJ1-6; clone size: many; D gene: .; V gene: TRBV7-8; CDR3 DNA: TGTGCCAGCAGCTTATCGGGGCGAAATTCACCCCTCCACTTT; CDR3 protein: CASSLSGRNSPLHF
J gene: TRBJ2-5; clone size: many; D gene: .; V gene: TRBV20-1; CDR3 DNA: TGCAGCCAGGGGGGCCAATTTGAGACCCAGTACTTC; CDR3 protein: CSQGGQFETQYF
J gene: TRBJ2-3; clone size: many; D gene: .; V gene: TRBV28; CDR3 DNA: TGTGCCAGCAGTTGGGATTCTAGCACAGATACGCAGTATTTT; CDR3 protein: CASSWDSSTDTQYF
J gene: TRBJ1-1; clone size: many; D gene: .; V gene: TRBV5-1; CDR3 DNA: TGCGCCAGCAGCCTAGGGACGGTCATGAACACTGAAGCTTTCTTT; CDR3 protein: CASSLGTVMNTEAFF
J gene: TRBJ2-5; clone size: many; D gene: TRBD2; V gene: TRBV5-5; CDR3 DNA: TGTGCCAGCAGCTTGGGATTAGCGGGAGTCCTTCCCTCGGAGACCCAGTACTTC; CDR3 protein: CASSLGLAGVLPSETQYF
J gene: TRBJ2-2; clone size: many; D gene: .; V gene: TRBV6-5; CDR3 DNA: TGTGCCAGCAGCCCCTTTTGGGGAACCGGGGAGCTGTTTTTT; CDR3 protein: CASSPFWGTGELFF
J gene: TRBJ2-5; clone size: many; D gene: .; V gene: TRBV11-2; CDR3 DNA: TGTGCCAGCAACTCTCACCTTAGCACAGAGGGGACGTCTAAGAGCCAGTACTTC; CDR3 protein: CASNSHLSTEGTSKSQYF
J gene: TRBJ1-1; clone size: many; D gene: .; V gene: TRBV6-1; CDR3 DNA: TGTGCCAGCAGCCGGACAGTCAGCACTGAAGCTTTCTTT; CDR3 protein: CASSRTVSTEAFF
J gene: TRBJ1-1; clone size: many; D gene: .; V gene: TRBV5-1; CDR3 DNA: TGCGCCAGCCGTTACAATAGTAACACTGAAGCTTTCTTT; CDR3 protein: CASRYNSNTEAFF